This T cell receptor (beta chain) was sequenced in a study of T cell changes during pregnancy in multiple sclerosis. The V gene end was trimmed by 0 bases and the J gene end by 6 bases; junction bases not matched to a gene: 1. CDR3 length: 14 amino acids. Germline CDR1 reads SEHNR; CDR2 reads FQNEAQ (reference sequence). The table lists this clone with a few counts. Assay used: immunoSEQ multiplex PCR; TCRdb lists only in-frame clones, some missing. The sample shows tens of thousands of clones, around 94% of them seen only once. Sequencing used CD4+ T cells from peripheral blood mononuclear cells, obtained in the second trimester of pregnancy. The rearrangement joins TRBV7-9 to TRBJ2-1, with 8 nucleotides matching TRBD2. The TCR was taken from a female donor in good health, enrolled as a control in a pregnancy study. CDR3 sequence (DNA): TGTGCCAGCAGCTTAGCGGCGGGGGGCAATGAGCAGTTCTTC. Its protein product is CASSLAAGGNEQFF.